This passage covers 9 T cell receptor beta chains from one sample sequenced in a study of T cells in Graves' hyperthyroidism and ophthalmopathy. The investigators amplified TCR beta CDR3 regions from RNA transcripts. The HTBI primer set drove a first-round RT-PCR of the TCR CDR3. TCRdb independently ran MiXCR on the multiplex PCR reads; one entry per CDR3 protein. The repertoire has around 350,000 distinct CDR3 sequences, 19% of them found once; the top ten carry around 4%. Sequenced sample: blood. These receptor sequences come from a woman aged 18 to 35 with Graves' hyperthyroidism.

This clonotype was detected many times. The V call is TRBV12-3 or TRBV12-4, the J call TRBJ2-7, with D perhaps matching TRBD1 (6 bases). The V end was cut by 6 bases, the J end by 3 bases, with 12 bases between. This CDR3 is built from 13 residues. CDR3 sequence reads: CASRSTGSYEQYF. The CDR3 DNA is TGTGCCAGCAGATCCACAGGGAGCTACGAGCAGTACTTC.

This clonotype was seen only a few times. This chain connects TRBV12-5 to TRBJ2-2; a possible D gene is TRBD2 (6 bases). Germline lookup yields CDR1 LGHNT and CDR2 FRNRAP. Trimming took off 6 bases at V and 5 bases at J, with 16 bases between the two ends. CDR3 length: 15 residues. DNA for the CDR3: TGTGCTAGTGGCTTCGACGGGACTGTGACCGGGGAGCTGTTTTTT. As protein: CASGFDGTVTGELFF. The variable domain in full, completed from reference TRBV12-5 and TRBJ2-2, reads DARVTQTPRHKVTEMGQEVTMRCQPILGHNTVFWYRQTMMQGLELLAYFRNRAPLDDSGMPKDRFSAEMPDATLATLKIQPSEPRDSAVYFCASGFDGTVTGELFFGEGSRLTVL.

V usage is TRBV18 and J usage is TRBJ2-2; D gene uncertain. The germline gives CDR1 KGHSH, CDR2 LQKENI. CDR3 length: 14 amino acids. Trimming left V 8 bases short and J 0 bases short, with 10 bases between. The CDR3 loop is CASKQVANTGELFF. DNA of the CDR3: TGTGCCAGCAAGCAGGTAGCGAACACCGGGGAGCTGTTTTTT.

In this sample, this clonotype turned up many times. The chain joins TRBV2 to TRBJ1-5, with a tentative D call TRBD1 (6 bases). Germline lookup yields CDR1 SNHLY and CDR2 FYNNEI. V lost 6 bases to trimming and J lost 6 bases, with 15 bases between them. The CDR3 is made up of 14 amino acids. In DNA, the CDR3 is TGTGCCAGCAGCATTTCGGGGGGCACTCAGCCCCAGCATTTT. It yields the protein CASSISGGTQPQHF.

The table lists this clonotype with many counts. The V call is TRBV7-3, the J call TRBJ2-5, with D hard to call. Per germline, CDR1 SGHTA and CDR2 FQGTGA. Trimming shortened V by 4 bases and J by 5 bases, and 14 bases separated the two germline ends. This CDR3 spans 14 amino acids. DNA for the CDR3: TGTGCCAGCAGCTCGTCACCGACCGGCGAGACCCAGTACTTC. Encoded protein: CASSSSPTGETQYF.

This clonotype was counted ten times or more. This chain uses TRBV12-3 or TRBV12-4 with TRBJ2-5; 8 bases are shared with TRBD2. The CDR3 extends over 14 amino acids. The V gene end was trimmed by 3 bases and the J gene end by 3 bases; junction bases not matched to a gene: 3. CDR3 sequence (DNA): TGTGCCAGCAGTTTTGGTAGCGGGGAAGAGACCCAGTACTTC. Protein: CASSFGSGEETQYF.

This clonotype was seen repeatedly, ten times or more. The chain joins TRBV4-2 to TRBJ2-2; TRBD2 matches at 9 bases. Germline CDR1 is LGHNA and CDR2 is YNFKEQ. The CDR3 length is 16 residues. V lost 3 bases and J lost 1; bases outside the gene matches: 3. Written as DNA, the CDR3 is TGTGCCAGCAGCCAGGGACTAGCCCTGAACACCGGGGAGCTGTTTTTT. This translates into CASSQGLALNTGELFF.

This clonotype occurred many times. The chain uses TRBV6-5 and TRBJ1-1; tentatively, D is TRBD1 (5 bases). The CDR3 contains 15 residues. V lost 4 bases, J lost 3 bases, and 15 bases lay in between. Per germline, CDR1 MNHEY and CDR2 SVGAGI. DNA for the CDR3: TGTGCCAGCAGTTTCTCTTGGGGGGGGGACACTGAAGCTTTCTTT. It translates to CASSFSWGGDTEAFF.

This clonotype has only one observation. J is TRBJ1-1 and V is TRBV7-4; no clear D. This CDR3 spans 14 amino acids. CDR1 and CDR2 (germline): SGHVT, SQSDAQ. V dropped 6 bases and J dropped 0 bases, with 11 bases sitting between them. The CDR3 nucleotides read TGTGCCAGCAGGAATGTTGCGATGAACACTGAAGCTTTCTTT. It encodes CASRNVAMNTEAFF.